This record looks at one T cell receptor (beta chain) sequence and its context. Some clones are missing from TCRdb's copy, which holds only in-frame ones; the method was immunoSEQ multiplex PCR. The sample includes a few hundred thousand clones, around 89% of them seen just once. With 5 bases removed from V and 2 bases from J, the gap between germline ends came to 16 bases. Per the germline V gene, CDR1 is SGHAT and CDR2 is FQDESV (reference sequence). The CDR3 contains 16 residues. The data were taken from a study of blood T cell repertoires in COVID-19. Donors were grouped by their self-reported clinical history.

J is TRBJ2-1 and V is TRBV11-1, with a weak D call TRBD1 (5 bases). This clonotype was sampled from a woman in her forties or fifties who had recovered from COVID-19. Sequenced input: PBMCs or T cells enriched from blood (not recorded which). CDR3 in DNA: TGTGCCAGCAGCACAACAAGGAAGGGGACCTACAATGAGCAGTTCTTC. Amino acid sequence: CASSTTRKGTYNEQFF.